This TCR beta chain was identified in a study of blood T cell repertoires in COVID-19. The assay was immunoSEQ multiplex PCR, and TCRdb's table has in-frame clones only and misses some. This table has more than 110,000 clones, approximately 85% appearing once. The V gene lost 2 bases and the J gene lost 0 bases, with 15 bases spanning the gap. The length of the CDR3 is 16 residues. Per the germline V gene, CDR1 is GTSNPN and CDR2 is SVGIG (reference sequence). This receptor was obtained from a woman older than 75 with acute or convalescent COVID-19. V usage is TRBV30 and J usage is TRBJ2-3; D might be TRBD2 (6 bases). The material sequenced was peripheral blood. In nucleotides, the CDR3 is TGTGCCTGGAGTAATAGAGCCGGGACTAGCACAGATACGCAGTATTTT. Amino acids: CAWSNRAGTSTDTQYF.